Reported below is one T cell receptor beta chain. Its antigen is not known. Once extracted for a subset, genomic DNA was divided evenly among several immunoSEQ plates. Profiling relied on immunoSEQ multiplex PCR, and the TCRdb table lists in-frame clones only, not all of them. This sample has over 850,000 clones, with around 78% found just once. This specimen comes from a study of shared clonotypes between healthy human individuals. Study-level findings and limits: Non-shared clonotypes had lower generation probabilities than clonotypes shared by all four sorted-subset donors. Shared across a handful of donors were around 5% of the naive CD4 clonotypes.

A split of CD4+ cells into CD45RA+ naive and CD45RA-negative memory subsets was performed. The trim removed 8 bases at V and 3 bases at J, leaving 9 bases unmatched. Looked up from germline, CDR1 is SGHRS and CDR2 is YFSETQ. The CDR3 length is 15 residues. This receptor was identified in a man aged 18 to 30 in good health. Some clones in this sample may be carry-over from other donors' samples. The V gene is TRBV5-1, the J gene TRBJ2-5, with 11 bases that match TRBD2. The source material was memory CD4+ T cells from PBMCs. The subset is: CD45RA-negative fraction. The CDR3 reads CASYPGTSGEETQYF. DNA for the CDR3: TGCGCCAGTTACCCCGGGACTAGCGGAGAAGAGACCCAGTACTTC.